This TCR beta chain was identified during a study of cytomegalovirus exposure and HLA in healthy donors. Study conclusions and caveats: TCR clusters originating in the first cohort tended to co-occur in the 110 or so validation repertoires, according to a later analysis.

The donors were in the roughly 130-subject validation cohort, distinct from the roughly 720-subject first cohort. Between the trimmed V and J ends, which lost 6 bases and 0 bases, there was a span of 13 bases. Per the germline V gene, CDR1 is SQVTM and CDR2 is ANQGSEA. This CDR3 has 14 amino acids. As for this clone: Its antigen is as yet unknown.

Some clones are missing from TCRdb's copy, which holds only in-frame ones; the method was immunoSEQ multiplex PCR. The sample yields 65,000 or so clones, roughly 94% seen once. The rearrangement joins TRBV29-1 to TRBJ2-3; D not certain. The sequence was obtained from a man aged 18 to 29 in good health and CMV-seropositive. Sequences were obtained from PBMCs. The CDR3 DNA follows: TGCAGCGTACTTTGGCAGGCTAGCACAGATACGCAGTATTTT. As protein: CSVLWQASTDTQYF.